The clone carrying this TCR beta chain appeared a few times. This entry is derived from a study of CD8 T cells in Susac syndrome. Reverse transcription of about 0.45 to 1 ug RNA was performed with random hexamers. TCRdb called the immunoSEQ multiplex PCR reads again in MiXCR, with one record for every CDR3 protein. The sample holds under 550,000 distinct CDR3 sequences, roughly 85% seen once. This CDR3 is 11 amino acids long. The germline V gene has CDR1 SGHAT and CDR2 FQNNGV. V lost 5 bases and J lost 1, with 1 base in between. Input material: CD8+ T cells from PBMCs. The source is a human donor with multiple sclerosis. The chain carries TRBV11-2 and TRBJ2-3; D gene ambiguous. The CDR3 protein is CASSRTDTQYF. CDR3 nucleotide sequence: TGTGCCAGCAGCCGCACAGATACGCAGTATTTT.